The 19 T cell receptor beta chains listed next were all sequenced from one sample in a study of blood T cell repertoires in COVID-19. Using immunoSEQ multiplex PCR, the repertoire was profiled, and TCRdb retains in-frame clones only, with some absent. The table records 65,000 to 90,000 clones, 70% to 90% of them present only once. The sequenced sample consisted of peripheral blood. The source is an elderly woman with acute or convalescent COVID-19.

CDR3: CAWIPADDKNIQYF. CDR3 DNA sequence: TGTGCCTGGATCCCGGCGGATGATAAAAACATTCAGTACTTC. J is TRBJ2-4 and V is TRBV30, with unresolved D. Germline-derived CDR1 and CDR2 are GTSNPN and SVGIG (reference sequence). V lost 4 bases, J lost 4 bases, and 14 bases lay in between. The CDR3 is made up of 14 amino acids. Full variable domain (missing parts from reference TRBV30 and TRBJ2-4): SQTIHQWPATLVQPVGSPLSLECTVEGTSNPNLYWYRQAAGRGLQLLFYSVGIGQISSEVPQNLSASRPQDRQFILSSKKLLLSDSGFYLCAWIPADDKNIQYFGAGTRLSVL.

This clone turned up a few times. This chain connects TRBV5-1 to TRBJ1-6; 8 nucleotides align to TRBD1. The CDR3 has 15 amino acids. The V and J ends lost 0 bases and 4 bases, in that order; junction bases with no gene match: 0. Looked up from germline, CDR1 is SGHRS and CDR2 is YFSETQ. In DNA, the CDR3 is TGCGCCAGCAGCTTGGGGACAGGGTATAATTCACCCCTCCACTTT. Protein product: CASSLGTGYNSPLHF.

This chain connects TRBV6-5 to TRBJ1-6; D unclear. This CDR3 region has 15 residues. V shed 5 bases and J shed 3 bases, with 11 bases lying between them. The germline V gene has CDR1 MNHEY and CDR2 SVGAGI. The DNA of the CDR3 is TGTGCCAGCAGTCCGAGTGAAATCTATAATTCACCCCTCCACTTT. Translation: CASSPSEIYNSPLHF.

CDR3: CAINTPGTGNTEAFF. CDR3 bases: TGTGCCATCAATACCCCCGGGACAGGGAACACTGAAGCTTTCTTT. The chain recombines TRBV19 with TRBJ1-1; 8 bases map to TRBD1. The CDR3 runs 15 residues. The germline V gene has CDR1 LNHDA and CDR2 SQIVND (reference sequence). V shed 10 bases and J 1 base; nucleotides not matched to a gene: 11.

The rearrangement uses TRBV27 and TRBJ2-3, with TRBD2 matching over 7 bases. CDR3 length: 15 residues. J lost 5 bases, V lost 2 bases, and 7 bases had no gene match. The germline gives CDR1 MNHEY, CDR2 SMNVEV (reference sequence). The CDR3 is CASSLRAGVVDTQYF. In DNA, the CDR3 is TGTGCCAGCAGTTTAAGGGCGGGAGTGGTAGATACGCAGTATTTT.

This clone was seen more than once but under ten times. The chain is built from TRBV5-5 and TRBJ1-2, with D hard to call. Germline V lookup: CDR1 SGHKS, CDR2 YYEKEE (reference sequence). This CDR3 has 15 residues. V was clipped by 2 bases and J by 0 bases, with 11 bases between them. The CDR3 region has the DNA TGTGCCAGCAGCTTTCTAAGTGTAGCTAACTATGGCTACACCTTC. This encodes CASSFLSVANYGYTF.

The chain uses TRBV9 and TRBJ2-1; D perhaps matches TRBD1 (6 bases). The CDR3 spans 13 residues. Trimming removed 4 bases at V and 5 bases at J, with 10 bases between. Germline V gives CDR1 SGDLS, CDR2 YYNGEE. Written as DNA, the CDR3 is TGTGCCAGCAGCCTACAGGGCCACAATGAGCAGTTCTTC. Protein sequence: CASSLQGHNEQFF.

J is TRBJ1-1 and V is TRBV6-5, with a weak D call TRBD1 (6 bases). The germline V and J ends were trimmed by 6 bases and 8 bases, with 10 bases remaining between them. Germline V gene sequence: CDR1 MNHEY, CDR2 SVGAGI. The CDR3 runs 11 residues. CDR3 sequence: CASSAGAEAFF. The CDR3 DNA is TGTGCCAGCAGCGCAGGGGCGGAAGCTTTCTTT.

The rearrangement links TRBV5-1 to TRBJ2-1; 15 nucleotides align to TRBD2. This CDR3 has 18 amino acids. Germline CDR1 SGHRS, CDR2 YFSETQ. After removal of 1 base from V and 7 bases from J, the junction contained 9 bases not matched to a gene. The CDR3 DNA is TGCGCCAGCAGCTTGACCGGGACTAGCGGGAGGAGGGGGAATGAGCAGTTCTTC. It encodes CASSLTGTSGRRGNEQFF.

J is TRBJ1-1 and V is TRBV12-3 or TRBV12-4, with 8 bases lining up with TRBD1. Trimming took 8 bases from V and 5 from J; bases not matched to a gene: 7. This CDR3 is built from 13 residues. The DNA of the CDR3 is TGTGCCAGCCCGGACAGGGTTAGGACTGAAGCTTTCTTT. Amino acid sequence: CASPDRVRTEAFF.

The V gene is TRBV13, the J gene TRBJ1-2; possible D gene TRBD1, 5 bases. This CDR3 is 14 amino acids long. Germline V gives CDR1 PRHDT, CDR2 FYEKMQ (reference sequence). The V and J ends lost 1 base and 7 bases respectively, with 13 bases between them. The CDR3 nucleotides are TGTGCCAGCAGCTTAGAGGGCAGGGTGGGTGGCTACACCTTC. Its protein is CASSLEGRVGGYTF.

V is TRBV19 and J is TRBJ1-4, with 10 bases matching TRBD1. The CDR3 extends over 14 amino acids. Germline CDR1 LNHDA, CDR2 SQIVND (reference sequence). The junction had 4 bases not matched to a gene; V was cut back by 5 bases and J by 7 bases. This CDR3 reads CASSDRGRSEKLFF. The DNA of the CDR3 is TGTGCCAGTAGTGACAGGGGGCGCAGTGAAAAACTGTTTTTT.

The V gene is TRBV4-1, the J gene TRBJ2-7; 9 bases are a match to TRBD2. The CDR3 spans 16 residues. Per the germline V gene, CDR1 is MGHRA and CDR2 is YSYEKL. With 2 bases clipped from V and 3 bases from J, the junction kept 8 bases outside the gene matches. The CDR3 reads CASSQSVAGVIYEQYF. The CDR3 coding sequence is TGCGCCAGCAGCCAAAGCGTAGCGGGAGTTATCTACGAGCAGTACTTC.

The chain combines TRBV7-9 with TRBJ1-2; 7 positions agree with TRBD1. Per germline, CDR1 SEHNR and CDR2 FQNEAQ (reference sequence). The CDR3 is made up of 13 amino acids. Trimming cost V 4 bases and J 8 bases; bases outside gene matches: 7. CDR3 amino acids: CASSSDRERGYTF. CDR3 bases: TGTGCCAGCAGCTCTGACAGGGAGAGGGGCTACACCTTC.

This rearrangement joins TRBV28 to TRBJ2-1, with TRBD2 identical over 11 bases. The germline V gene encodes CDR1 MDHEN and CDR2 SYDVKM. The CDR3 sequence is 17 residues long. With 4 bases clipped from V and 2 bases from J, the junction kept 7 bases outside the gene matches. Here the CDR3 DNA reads TGTGCCAGCAGTTCCTCTGGACTAGCGGGTACCTACAATGAGCAGTTCTTC. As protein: CASSSSGLAGTYNEQFF.

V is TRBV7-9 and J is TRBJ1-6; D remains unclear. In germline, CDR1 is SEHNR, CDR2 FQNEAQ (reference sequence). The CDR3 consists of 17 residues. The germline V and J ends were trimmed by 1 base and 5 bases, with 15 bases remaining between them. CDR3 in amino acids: CASSLGSGKSNNSPLHF. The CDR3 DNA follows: TGTGCCAGCAGCTTAGGTTCGGGGAAAAGTAATAATTCACCCCTCCACTTT. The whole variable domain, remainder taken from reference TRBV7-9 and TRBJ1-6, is DTGVSQNPRHKITKRGQNVTFRCDPISEHNRLYWYRQTLGQGPEFLTYFQNEAQLEKSRLLSDRFSAERPKGSFSTLEIQRTEQGDSAMYLCASSLGSGKSNNSPLHFGNGTRLTVT.

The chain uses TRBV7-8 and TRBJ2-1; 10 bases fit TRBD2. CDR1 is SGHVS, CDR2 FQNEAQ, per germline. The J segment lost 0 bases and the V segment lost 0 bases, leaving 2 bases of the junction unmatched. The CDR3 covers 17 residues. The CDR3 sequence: CASSLATSGVSYNEQFF. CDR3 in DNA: TGTGCCAGCAGCTTAGCTACTAGCGGGGTCTCCTACAATGAGCAGTTCTTC.

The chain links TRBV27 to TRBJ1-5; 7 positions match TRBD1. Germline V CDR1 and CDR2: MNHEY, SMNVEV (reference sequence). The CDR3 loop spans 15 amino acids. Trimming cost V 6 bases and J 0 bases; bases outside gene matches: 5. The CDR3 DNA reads TGTGCCAGCAGAGGGGGCAGATATAGCAATCAGCCCCAGCATTTT. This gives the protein CASRGGRYSNQPQHF.

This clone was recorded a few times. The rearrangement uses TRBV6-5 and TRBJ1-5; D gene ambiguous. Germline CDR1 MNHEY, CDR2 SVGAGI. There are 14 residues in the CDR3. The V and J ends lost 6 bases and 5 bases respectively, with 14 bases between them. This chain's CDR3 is CASRRGFGDQPQHF. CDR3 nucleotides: TGTGCCAGCAGGCGGGGATTTGGGGATCAGCCCCAGCATTTT.